This TCR beta chain was recovered during a study of T-cell memory formation after mild COVID-19. Study overall: Most TCR clusters belonged to a single donor.

Broader study findings: Clones which contracted sat mainly in CM and EM if CD4+, and in EMRA if CD8+. Some clones that responded turned up in pre-infection memory, which suggests that cross-reactive memory joined in.

The V gene end was trimmed by 3 bases and the J gene end by 2 bases; junction bases not matched to a gene: 8. This CDR3 is 17 amino acids long. TCRdb reprocessed the 5' RACE reads with MiXCR, giving one entry per CDR3 protein. Among some 120,000 distinct CDR3 sequences listed, approximately 15% were seen once. Comments on this clonotype: Its antigen is as yet unknown.

The chain employs TRBV12-3 or TRBV12-4 and TRBJ2-2; 8 bases match TRBD1. Material for sequencing was PBMCs or a T cell subset sorted from them (not recorded which). The receptor was isolated from a young man who had mild COVID-19 (a few samples of this study predate the infection). Cell type and time point are not known. The CDR3 DNA reads as TGTGCCAGCAGTTTGGGCAGGGGGCGACGAAACACCGGGGAGCTGTTTTTT. It specifies CASSLGRGRRNTGELFF.